One sample yielded the 23 T cell receptor beta chains listed below, sequenced in a study of beta chain features in type 1 diabetes. Expressed TCRB transcripts got sequenced, as all isolated RNA was reverse transcribed. The method was immunoSEQ multiplex PCR; TCRdb's version includes in-frame clones alone and lacks a portion of them. The table has roughly 140,000 clones, over 9% seen once. These TCRs are of unknown antigen specificity. Study-level points and caveats: A moderate, significant TCRB CDR3 shortening appeared in type 1 diabetes across four CD4+ subsets.

The sample was central memory CD4+ T cells from blood. These receptors all stem from a man younger than 45 with type 1 diabetes.

This clone appeared a few times. The chain couples TRBV29-1 to TRBJ2-4; 7 bases match TRBD1. The CDR3 totals 13 residues. Trimming took 4 bases from V and 4 from J; bases not matched to a gene: 4. Germline assignment: CDR1 SQVTM and CDR2 ANQGSEA. CDR3 region: CSVVGGEKNIQYF. For the CDR3, the DNA is TGCAGCGTTGTAGGGGGCGAGAAAAACATTCAGTACTTC.

The V and J genes are TRBV11-2 and TRBJ1-4, with D possibly matching TRBD1 (5 bases). The V and J ends lost 3 bases and 3 bases respectively, with 8 bases between them. The CDR3 totals 14 residues. Germline V gene data show CDR1 as SGHAT and CDR2 as FQNNGV. In nucleotides, the CDR3 is TGTGCCAGCAGCTTCCGGGGGGCTAATGAAAAACTGTTTTTT. This encodes CASSFRGANEKLFF.

The V call is TRBV11-2, the J call TRBJ2-2; no clear D gene. This CDR3 comprises 14 residues. CDR1 is SGHAT and CDR2 is FQNNGV in the germline V gene. Trimming removed 2 bases from V and 8 bases from J, with 12 bases in between. The CDR3 spells CASSLNSLTGELFF. The CDR3 region has the DNA TGTGCCAGCAGCTTAAACAGCCTGACAGGGGAGCTGTTTTTT.

This chain links TRBV19 with TRBJ2-1; D gene uncertain. Trimming removed 4 bases at V and 7 bases at J, with 5 bases between. Germline V gene data show CDR1 as LNHDA and CDR2 as SQIVND (reference sequence). The CDR3 is 11 residues long. The CDR3 here is CASSTRNEQFF. Here the CDR3 DNA reads TGTGCCAGTAGTACCCGGAATGAGCAGTTCTTC.

This rearrangement joins TRBV29-1 to TRBJ2-3; 10 bases are a match to TRBD2. The ends lost 6 bases at V and 1 base at J; junction bases unmatched: 16. From germline, CDR1 is SQVTM and CDR2 ANQGSEA. The CDR3 extends over 18 amino acids. The CDR3 DNA follows: TGCAGCGTAGCTAGCGGGAGCCTAGATCGGTGGGGCACAGATACGCAGTATTTT. It translates to CSVASGSLDRWGTDTQYF.

Only a few counts were recorded for this clone. The rearrangement joins TRBV15 to TRBJ2-5, with TRBD1 identical over 10 bases. The CDR3 runs 19 residues. Germline V lookup: CDR1 LNHNV, CDR2 YYDKDF (reference sequence). J gave up 0 bases and V 3 bases, and 13 bases lay outside the gene matches. The CDR3 DNA is TGTGCCACCAGCAGTGCGGGACGAGGACAGGGGGTCTACCAAGAGACCCAGTACTTC. Residues: CATSSAGRGQGVYQETQYF.

This clone was seen only a few times. V is TRBV7-9 and J is TRBJ2-2; 7 nucleotides align to TRBD2. CDR1 and CDR2 from the germline V gene are SEHNR and FQNEAQ (reference sequence). This CDR3 has 16 amino acids. Germline trimming cut 3 bases from V and 0 bases from J; bases unmatched to any gene: 4. CDR3 DNA sequence: TGTGCCAGCAGCTTGTCTACTAGCGCGAACACCGGGGAGCTGTTTTTT. Protein product: CASSLSTSANTGELFF.

The chain uses TRBV7-6 and TRBJ2-1, with 8 bases fitting TRBD2. Germline lookup yields CDR1 SGHVS and CDR2 FNYEAQ. This CDR3 is built from 17 residues. Trimming cost V 4 bases and J 9 bases; bases outside gene matches: 17. CDR3 bases: TGTGCCAGCAGCTCGCAAACCCTCTCGCGGGAGGCGGGTGAGCAGTTCTTC. It specifies CASSSQTLSREAGEQFF.

In this sample, this clone turned up a few times. V is TRBV30 and J is TRBJ2-7, with TRBD2 as a possible D gene (6 bases). The germline V and J ends were trimmed by 3 bases and 1 base, with 13 bases remaining between them. CDR3 size: 14 residues. The germline gives CDR1 GTSNPN, CDR2 SVGIG (reference sequence). CDR3: CAWRLGGASYEQYF. The CDR3 DNA reads as TGTGCCTGGAGGCTTGGAGGGGCTTCCTACGAGCAGTACTTC.

V usage is TRBV14 and J usage is TRBJ2-7; no definite D call. Germline values: CDR1 SGHDN, CDR2 FVKESK. This CDR3 region has 13 residues. V was clipped by 0 bases and J by 3 bases, with 6 bases between them. The CDR3 DNA reads as TGTGCCAGCAGCCAAGATAACAGCTACGAGCAGTACTTC. Residues: CASSQDNSYEQYF.

This clone was counted a few times. The chain links TRBV9 to TRBJ1-1; D call uncertain. CDR3 length equals 14 residues. The germline CDR1 and CDR2 sequences are SGDLS and YYNGEE. The germline V and J ends were trimmed by 2 bases and 2 bases, with 10 bases remaining between them. The chain's CDR3 is CASSVDIFNTEAFF. CDR3 coding DNA: TGTGCCAGCAGCGTCGACATCTTCAACACTGAAGCTTTCTTT.

This rearrangement joins TRBV2 to TRBJ2-7; 9 bases match TRBD2. The CDR3 is 12 amino acids. CDR1 and CDR2 (germline): SNHLY, FYNNEI. The ends lost 7 bases at V and 6 bases at J; junction bases unmatched: 4. This CDR3 reads CASTLLAGEQYF. The CDR3 coding sequence is TGTGCCAGCACTCTACTAGCGGGCGAGCAGTACTTC.

This clone was seen a few times. The V and J genes are TRBV7-2 and TRBJ2-7; weak D call: TRBD2 (5 bases). V was clipped by 1 base and J by 6 bases, with 16 bases between them. CDR1 and CDR2 from the germline V gene are SGHTA and FQGNSA. The CDR3 spans 15 residues. The DNA of the CDR3 is TGTGCCAGCAGCTTAGGTGGGAGCCGGACTTTCGAGCAGTACTTC. Protein: CASSLGGSRTFEQYF.

J is TRBJ1-1 and V is TRBV6-5; D is possibly TRBD1 (5 bases). Germline lookup yields CDR1 MNHEY and CDR2 SVGAGI. Trimming took off 6 bases at V and 0 bases at J, with 8 bases between the two ends. This CDR3 has 13 amino acids. As DNA, the CDR3 is TGTGCCAGCAGGACCAGGGTGAACACTGAAGCTTTCTTT. Translated: CASRTRVNTEAFF.

The table lists this clone with a few counts. The chain recombines TRBV28 with TRBJ1-4; maybe TRBD1 (6 bases). V was pared by 8 bases and J by 2 bases, with 15 bases between. This CDR3 comprises 15 residues. The germline V gene has CDR1 MDHEN and CDR2 SYDVKM. CDR3 bases: TGTGCCAGCTGGCCCCGGGACAACACTAATGAAAAACTGTTTTTT. It translates to CASWPRDNTNEKLFF.

This clone showed up just a few times. V usage is TRBV7-2 and J usage is TRBJ2-5; unclear D gene. V was cut by 5 bases and J by 3 bases, with 10 bases left in between. CDR1 is SGHTA and CDR2 is FQGNSA in the germline V gene. CDR3 length: 13 residues. The CDR3 sequence: CASSRDFKETQYF. CDR3 nucleotide sequence: TGTGCCAGCAGCCGAGACTTTAAAGAGACCCAGTACTTC.

The chain couples TRBV2 to TRBJ1-4; no definite D call. Trimming took off 5 bases at V and 8 bases at J, with 9 bases between the two ends. This CDR3 spans 12 amino acids. Germline V gives CDR1 SNHLY, CDR2 FYNNEI. The CDR3 coding sequence is TGTGCCAGCAGTTGGCGAGGGGAAAAACTGTTTTTT. This encodes CASSWRGEKLFF.

The J gene is TRBJ2-7, the V gene TRBV19; 10 nucleotides match TRBD1. This CDR3 is 12 amino acids long. The junction had 4 bases not matched to a gene; V was cut back by 10 bases and J by 4 bases. Germline CDR1 reads LNHDA; CDR2 reads SQIVND (reference sequence). The CDR3 protein is CATGTGVYEQYF. CDR3 sequence (DNA): TGTGCCACCGGGACAGGGGTTTACGAGCAGTACTTC. The full variable domain, rest sourced from reference TRBV19 and TRBJ2-7, is DGGITQSPKYLFRKEGQNVTLSCEQNLNHDAMYWYRQDPGQGLRLIYYSQIVNDFQKGDIAEGYSVSREKKESFPLTVTSAQKNPTAFYLCATGTGVYEQYFGPGTRLTVT.

The chain joins TRBV18 to TRBJ2-1; 11 bases match TRBD2. Looked up from germline, CDR1 is KGHSH and CDR2 is LQKENI. After removal of 3 bases from V and 0 bases from J, the junction contained 4 bases not matched to a gene. CDR3 length: 17 amino acids. The CDR3 DNA follows: TGTGCCAGCTCACCGGCCCTAGCGGGAGGCTCCTACAATGAGCAGTTCTTC. This gives the protein CASSPALAGGSYNEQFF.

The genes are TRBV7-9 and TRBJ2-1, with 7 bases lining up with TRBD2. Per germline, CDR1 SEHNR and CDR2 FQNEAQ (reference sequence). The CDR3 is made up of 15 amino acids. Trimming took 10 bases from V and 0 from J; bases not matched to a gene: 9. The CDR3 nucleotides read TGTGCCACCAAAGAGCGGGGTAGCTCCTACAATGAGCAGTTCTTC. It encodes CATKERGSSYNEQFF.

The J gene is TRBJ2-7, the V gene TRBV29-1, with 8 bases that match TRBD1. CDR3 size: 13 residues. The ends lost 5 bases at V and 2 bases at J; junction bases unmatched: 5. The germline V gene has CDR1 SQVTM and CDR2 ANQGSEA. The CDR3 nucleotides read TGCAGCGTTACAGGGGGTAGGGCCTACGAGCAGTACTTC. As protein: CSVTGGRAYEQYF.

V gene TRBV5-1 combines with J gene TRBJ2-1; 10 bases line up with TRBD1. From germline, CDR1 is SGHRS and CDR2 YFSETQ. V dropped 4 bases and J dropped 7; count of bases not matched to a gene: 8. CDR3 length: 15 residues. The CDR3 loop reads CASSPWGQGRNEQFF. The CDR3 nucleotides read TGCGCCAGCAGCCCATGGGGACAGGGGAGGAATGAGCAGTTCTTC.

This clone appeared a few times. The genes are TRBV28 and TRBJ2-3, with 10 bases fitting TRBD2. CDR1 is MDHEN, CDR2 SYDVKM, per germline. CDR3 length equals 16 residues. After removal of 7 bases from V and 2 bases from J, the junction contained 9 bases not matched to a gene. The CDR3 loop reads CASNKGLAEITDTQYF. Written as DNA, the CDR3 is TGTGCCAGCAACAAAGGACTAGCGGAGATCACAGATACGCAGTATTTT. The full variable domain, with the rest looked up from reference TRBV28 and TRBJ2-3, is DVKVTQSSRYLVKRTGEKVFLECVQDMDHENMFWYRQDPGLGLRLIYFSYDVKMKEKGDIPEGYSVSREKKERFSLILESASTNQTSMYLCASNKGLAEITDTQYFGPGTRLTVL.